The TCR beta chain under discussion was sequenced for a study of T cell repertoires in cytomegalovirus infection. The wider study: Well-studied HLA-B-restricted epitopes and recently identified HLA-C-restricted epitopes of CMV were both used in the study. Public signatures in TCR beta pointed to CMV infection and matching HLA type. Study findings and constraints: Identification of carriers of CMV plus the relevant HLA was achieved through cumulative public TCR beta family frequency. Dominating the ex vivo response were HLA-C-restricted CMV-specific TCR beta clonotypes.

Comment on this clonotype: What it binds is unknown.

Germline CDR1 reads SGHTA; CDR2 reads FQGNSA. Trimming shortened V by 5 bases and J by 2 bases, and 13 bases separated the two germline ends. The CDR3 extends over 14 amino acids. Using its own MiXCR run on the reads, TCRdb lists one record per CDR3 protein. The repertoire holds roughly 180,000 distinct CDR3 sequences, with 20% to 25% as singletons. This clonotype originated in a human donor in good health (CMV status not recorded). Some clones in this sample may be carry-over from other donors' samples. This chain connects TRBV7-2 to TRBJ2-7, with D maybe TRBD2 (6 bases). Sequencing was performed on CD8+ T cells from cultured PBMCs, taken from culture after CMV antigen stimulation. CDR3 sequence reads: CASSPGRSPYEQYF. DNA for the CDR3: TGTGCCAGCAGCCCGGGGAGGAGCCCCTACGAGCAGTACTTC.